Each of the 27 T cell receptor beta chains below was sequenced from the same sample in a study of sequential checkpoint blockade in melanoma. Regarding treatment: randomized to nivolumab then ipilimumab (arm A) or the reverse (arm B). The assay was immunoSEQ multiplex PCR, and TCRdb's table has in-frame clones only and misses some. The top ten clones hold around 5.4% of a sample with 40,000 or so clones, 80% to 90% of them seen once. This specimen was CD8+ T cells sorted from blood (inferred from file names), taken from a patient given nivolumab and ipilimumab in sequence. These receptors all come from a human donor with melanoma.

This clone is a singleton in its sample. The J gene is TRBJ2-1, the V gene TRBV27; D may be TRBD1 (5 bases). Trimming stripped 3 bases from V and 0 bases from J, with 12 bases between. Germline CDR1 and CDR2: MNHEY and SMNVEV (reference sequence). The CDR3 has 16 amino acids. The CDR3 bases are TGTGCCAGCAGTTTGTGGGGCGACAGCTCCTACAATGAGCAGTTCTTC. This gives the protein CASSLWGDSSYNEQFF.

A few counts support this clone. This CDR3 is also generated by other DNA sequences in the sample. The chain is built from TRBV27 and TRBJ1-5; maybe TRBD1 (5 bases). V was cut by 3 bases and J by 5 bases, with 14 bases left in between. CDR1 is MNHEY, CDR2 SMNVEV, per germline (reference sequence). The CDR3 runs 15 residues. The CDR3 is CASSFSAGNHQPQHF. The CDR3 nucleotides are TGTGCCAGCAGTTTTTCGGCAGGGAATCATCAGCCCCAGCATTTT.

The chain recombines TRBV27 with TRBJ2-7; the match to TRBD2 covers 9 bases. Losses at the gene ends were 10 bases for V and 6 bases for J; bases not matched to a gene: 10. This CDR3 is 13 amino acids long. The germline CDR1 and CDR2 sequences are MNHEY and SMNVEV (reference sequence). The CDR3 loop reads CATGAGGPREQYF. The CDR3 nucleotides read TGTGCCACCGGGGCGGGAGGGCCTCGCGAGCAGTACTTC.

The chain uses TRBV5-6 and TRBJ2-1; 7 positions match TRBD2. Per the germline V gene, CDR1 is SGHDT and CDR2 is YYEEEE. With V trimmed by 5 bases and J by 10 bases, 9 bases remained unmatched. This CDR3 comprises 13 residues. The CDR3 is CASSWGTTTEQFF. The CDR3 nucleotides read TGTGCCAGCAGTTGGGGGACTACCACAGAGCAGTTCTTC.

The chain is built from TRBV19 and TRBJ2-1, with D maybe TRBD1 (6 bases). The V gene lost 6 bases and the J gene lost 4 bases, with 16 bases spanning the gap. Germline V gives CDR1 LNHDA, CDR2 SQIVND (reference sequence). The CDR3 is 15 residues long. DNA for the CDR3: TGTGCCAGTAGACAGGGTTTGGGTCTTTACAATGAGCAGTTCTTC. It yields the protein CASRQGLGLYNEQFF.

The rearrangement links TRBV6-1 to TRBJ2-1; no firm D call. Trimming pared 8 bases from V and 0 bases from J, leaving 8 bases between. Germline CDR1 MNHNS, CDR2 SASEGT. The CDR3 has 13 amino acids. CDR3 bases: TGTGCCAGCCTGAGGAGCTCCTACAATGAGCAGTTCTTC. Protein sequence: CASLRSSYNEQFF.

The CDR3 DNA follows: TGCGCCAGCACCCTAACTGGGCCTTACAATGAGCAGTTCTTC. Residues: CASTLTGPYNEQFF. This rearrangement joins TRBV10-2 to TRBJ2-1, with D unresolved. The length of the CDR3 is 14 residues. The germline V and J ends were trimmed by 7 bases and 4 bases, with 14 bases remaining between them. Germline V gives CDR1 WSHSY, CDR2 SAAADI.

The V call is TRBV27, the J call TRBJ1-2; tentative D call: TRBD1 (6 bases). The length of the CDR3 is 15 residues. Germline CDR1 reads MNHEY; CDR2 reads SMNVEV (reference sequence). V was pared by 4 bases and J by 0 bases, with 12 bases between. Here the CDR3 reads CASSSRGNSNYGYTF. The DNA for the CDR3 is TGTGCCAGCAGTTCCAGGGGCAACTCTAACTATGGCTACACCTTC.

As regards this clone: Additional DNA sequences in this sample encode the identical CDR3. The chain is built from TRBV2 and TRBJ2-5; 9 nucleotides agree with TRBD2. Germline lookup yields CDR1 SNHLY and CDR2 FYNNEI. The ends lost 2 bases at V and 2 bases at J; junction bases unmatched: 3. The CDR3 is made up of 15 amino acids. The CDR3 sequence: CASSELAGEQETQYF. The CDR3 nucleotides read TGTGCCAGCAGTGAATTAGCGGGGGAACAAGAGACCCAGTACTTC.

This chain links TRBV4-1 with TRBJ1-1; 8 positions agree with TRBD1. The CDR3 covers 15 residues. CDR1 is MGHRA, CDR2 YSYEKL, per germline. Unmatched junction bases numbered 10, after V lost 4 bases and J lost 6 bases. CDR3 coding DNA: TGCGCCAGCAGCCTCGGGGCAGGGGGCGCGGCTGAAGCTTTCTTT. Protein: CASSLGAGGAAEAFF.

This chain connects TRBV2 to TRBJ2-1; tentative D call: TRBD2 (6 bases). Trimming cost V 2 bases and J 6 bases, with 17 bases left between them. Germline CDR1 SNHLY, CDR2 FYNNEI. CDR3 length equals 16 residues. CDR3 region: CASSEHGGAGVNEQFF. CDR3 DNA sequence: TGTGCCAGCAGTGAACATGGAGGGGCCGGTGTCAATGAGCAGTTCTTC. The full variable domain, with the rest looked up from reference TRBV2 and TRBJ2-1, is EPEVTQTPSHQVTQMGQEVILRCVPISNHLYFYWYRQILGQKVEFLVSFYNNEISEKSEIFDDQFSVERPDGSNFTLKIRSTKLEDSAMYFCASSEHGGAGVNEQFFGPGTRLTVL.

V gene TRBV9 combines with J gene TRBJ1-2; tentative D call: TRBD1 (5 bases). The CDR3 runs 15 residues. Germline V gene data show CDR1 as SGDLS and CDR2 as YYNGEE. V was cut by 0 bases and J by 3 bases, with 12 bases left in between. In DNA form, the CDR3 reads TGTGCCAGCAGCGTAGACGGGGGGGTTTACTATGGCTACACCTTC. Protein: CASSVDGGVYYGYTF.

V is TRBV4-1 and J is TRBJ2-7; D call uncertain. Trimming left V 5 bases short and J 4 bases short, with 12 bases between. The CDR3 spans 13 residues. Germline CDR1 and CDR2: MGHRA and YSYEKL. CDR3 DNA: TGCGCCAGCAGCGCTAGTCTGGAGTACGAGCAGTACTTC. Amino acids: CASSASLEYEQYF.

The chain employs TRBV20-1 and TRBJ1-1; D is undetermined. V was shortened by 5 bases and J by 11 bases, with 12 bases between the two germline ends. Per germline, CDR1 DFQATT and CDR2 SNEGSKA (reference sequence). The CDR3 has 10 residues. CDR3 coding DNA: TGCAGTGCTGTCATAGTGGGCGCTTTCTTT. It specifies CSAVIVGAFF.

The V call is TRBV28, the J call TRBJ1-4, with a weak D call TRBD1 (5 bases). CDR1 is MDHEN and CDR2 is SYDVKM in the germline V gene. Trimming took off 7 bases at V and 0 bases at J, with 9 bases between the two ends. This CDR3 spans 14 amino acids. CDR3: CASTGIATNEKLFF. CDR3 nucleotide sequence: TGTGCCAGCACAGGGATTGCAACTAATGAAAAACTGTTTTTT.

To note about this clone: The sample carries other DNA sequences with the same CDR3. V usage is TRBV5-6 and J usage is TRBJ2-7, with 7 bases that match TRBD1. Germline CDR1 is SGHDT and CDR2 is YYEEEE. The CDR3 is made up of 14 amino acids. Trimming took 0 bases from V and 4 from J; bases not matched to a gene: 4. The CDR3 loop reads CASSLGDSYYEQYF. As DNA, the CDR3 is TGTGCCAGCAGCTTGGGGGACAGTTATTACGAGCAGTACTTC.

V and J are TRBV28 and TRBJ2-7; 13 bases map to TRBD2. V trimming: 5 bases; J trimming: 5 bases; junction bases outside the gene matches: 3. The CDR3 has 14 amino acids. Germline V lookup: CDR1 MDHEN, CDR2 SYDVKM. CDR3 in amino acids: CASSQGTSGNEQYF. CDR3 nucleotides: TGTGCCAGCAGTCAAGGGACTAGCGGGAACGAGCAGTACTTC.

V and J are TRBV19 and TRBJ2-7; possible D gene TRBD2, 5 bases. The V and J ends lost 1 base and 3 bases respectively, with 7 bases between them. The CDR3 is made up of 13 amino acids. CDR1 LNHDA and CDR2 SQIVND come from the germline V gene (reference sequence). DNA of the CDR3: TGTGCCAGTAGTATAGGGACTCTCTACGAGCAGTACTTC. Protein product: CASSIGTLYEQYF. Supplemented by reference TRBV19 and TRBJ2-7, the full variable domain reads DGGITQSPKYLFRKEGQNVTLSCEQNLNHDAMYWYRQDPGQGLRLIYYSQIVNDFQKGDIAEGYSVSREKKESFPLTVTSAQKNPTAFYLCASSIGTLYEQYFGPGTRLTVT.

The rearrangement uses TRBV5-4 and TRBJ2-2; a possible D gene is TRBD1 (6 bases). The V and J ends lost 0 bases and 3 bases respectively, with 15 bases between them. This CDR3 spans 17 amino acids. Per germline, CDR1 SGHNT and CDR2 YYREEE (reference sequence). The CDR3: CASSLAGRGFDTGELFF. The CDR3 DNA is TGTGCCAGCAGCTTGGCCGGCAGGGGCTTCGACACCGGGGAGCTGTTTTTT.

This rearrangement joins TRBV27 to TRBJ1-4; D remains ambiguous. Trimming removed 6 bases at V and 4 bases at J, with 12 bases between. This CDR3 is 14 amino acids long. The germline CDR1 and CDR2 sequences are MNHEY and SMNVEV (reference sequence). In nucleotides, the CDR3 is TGTGCCAGCAGCCCGATCGGTAATAATGAAAAACTGTTTTTT. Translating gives CASSPIGNNEKLFF.

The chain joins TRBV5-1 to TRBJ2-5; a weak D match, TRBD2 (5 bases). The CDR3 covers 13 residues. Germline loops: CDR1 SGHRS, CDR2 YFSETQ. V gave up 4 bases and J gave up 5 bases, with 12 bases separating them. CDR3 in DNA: TGCGCCAGCAGCCCCCACGGCGGGGAGACCCAGTACTTC. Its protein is CASSPHGGETQYF. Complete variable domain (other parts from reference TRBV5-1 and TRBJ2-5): KAGVTQTPRYLIKTRGQQVTLSCSPISGHRSVSWYQQTPGQGLQFLFEYFSETQRNKGNFPGRFSGRQFSNSRSEMNVSTLELGDSALYLCASSPHGGETQYFGPGTRLLVL.

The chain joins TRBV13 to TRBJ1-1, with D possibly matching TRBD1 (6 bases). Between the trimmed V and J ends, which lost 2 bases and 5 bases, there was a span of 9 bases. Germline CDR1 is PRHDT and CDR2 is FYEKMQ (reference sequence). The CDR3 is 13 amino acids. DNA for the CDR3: TGTGCCAGCAGCTTAACAGGGTGGACTGAAGCTTTCTTT. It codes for CASSLTGWTEAFF.

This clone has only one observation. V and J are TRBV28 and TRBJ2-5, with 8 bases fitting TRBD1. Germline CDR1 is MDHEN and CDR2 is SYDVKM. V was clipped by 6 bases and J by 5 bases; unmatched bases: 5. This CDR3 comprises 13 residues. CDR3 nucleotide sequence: TGTGCCAGCAGCGACAGGGGTGAGGAGACCCAGTACTTC. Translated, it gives CASSDRGEETQYF.

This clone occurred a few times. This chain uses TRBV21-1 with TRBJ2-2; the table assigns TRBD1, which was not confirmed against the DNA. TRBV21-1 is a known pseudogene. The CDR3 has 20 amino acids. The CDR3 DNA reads TGTGCCAGCAGCAAAGTCCCCCAGGACAGGGGCCGCATTCACACCGGGGAGCTGTTTTTT. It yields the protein CASSKVPQDRGRIHTGELFF.

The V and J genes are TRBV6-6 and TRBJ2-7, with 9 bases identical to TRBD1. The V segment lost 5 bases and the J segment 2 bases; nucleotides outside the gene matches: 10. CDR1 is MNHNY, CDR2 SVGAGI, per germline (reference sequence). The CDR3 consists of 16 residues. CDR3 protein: CASSPRDRAVTYEQYF. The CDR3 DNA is TGTGCCAGCAGTCCCCGGGACAGGGCGGTAACCTACGAGCAGTACTTC.

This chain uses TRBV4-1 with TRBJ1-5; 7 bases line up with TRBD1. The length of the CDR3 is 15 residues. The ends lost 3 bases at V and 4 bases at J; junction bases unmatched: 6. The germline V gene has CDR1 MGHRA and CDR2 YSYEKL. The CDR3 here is CASSHDRDSNQPQHF. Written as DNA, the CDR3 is TGCGCCAGCAGCCATGACCGGGACAGTAATCAGCCCCAGCATTTT.

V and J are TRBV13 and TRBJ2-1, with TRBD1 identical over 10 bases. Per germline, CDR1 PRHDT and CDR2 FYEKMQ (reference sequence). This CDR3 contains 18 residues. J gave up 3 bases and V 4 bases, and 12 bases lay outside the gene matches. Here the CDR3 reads CASSSGQGGLSSYNEQFF. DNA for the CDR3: TGTGCCAGCAGCTCTGGACAGGGGGGGCTCTCTAGCTACAATGAGCAGTTCTTC.